The rows below give T cell receptor beta chains drawn from one sample of a study of blood T cell repertoires in COVID-19. The data were produced by immunoSEQ multiplex PCR, yet TCRdb's version contains in-frame clones alone and is incomplete. The data hold about 200,000 clones, with 80% to 85% observed a single time. The sequencing sample was made of PBMCs or T cells enriched from blood (not recorded which). All receptors come from a man aged 40-49 years who had recovered from COVID-19. Each CDR3 is given with its conserved first and last residue. A D gene is named only where the DNA matches it firmly. Expanded clones get a size class; other rows say once, few or many, or leave the size out.

D gene	clone size	V gene	J gene	CDR3 protein	CDR3 DNA
.	.	TRBV21-1	TRBJ2-1	CASSRTSRPYNEQFF	TGTGCCAGCAGCAGGACATCCAGGCCCTACAATGAGCAGTTCTTC
.	once	TRBV7-2	TRBJ1-5	CASSLRVGSNQPQHF	TGTGCCAGCAGCCTCAGGGTGGGGAGCAATCAGCCCCAGCATTTT
.	.	TRBV5-1	TRBJ1-6	CASTSGAGADSPLHF	TGCGCCAGCACAAGTGGGGCAGGGGCCGATTCACCCCTCCACTTT
TRBD2	.	TRBV7-9	TRBJ2-7	CASMGRVPNSYEQYF	TGTGCCAGCATGGGGAGGGTCCCCAACTCCTACGAGCAGTACTTC
TRBD1	once	TRBV10-2	TRBJ1-2	CASSSLQGNGYTF	TGCGCCAGCAGTTCTTTACAGGGGAATGGCTACACCTTC
.	.	TRBV30	TRBJ2-7	CAGGLSSYEQYF	TGTGCCGGAGGACTAAGCTCCTACGAGCAGTACTTC
TRBD1	.	TRBV10-3	TRBJ2-3	CAIRQQGSRTDTQYF	TGTGCCATCAGGCAACAGGGGTCGCGCACAGATACGCAGTATTTT
.	.	TRBV12-3/TRBV12-4	TRBJ1-2	CASSFDRRIPTF	TGTGCCAGCAGTTTCGACAGAAGGATTCCCACCTTC
TRBD1	.	TRBV18	TRBJ1-2	CASSPTYPGGGYTF	TGTGCCAGCTCACCAACCTACCCAGGGGGAGGCTACACCTTC
TRBD1	.	TRBV19	TRBJ1-5	CASSDRGNQPQHF	TGTGCCAGTAGTGACAGGGGGAATCAGCCCCAGCATTTT
.	.	TRBV5-1	TRBJ2-7	CASSFEGVTPSYEQYF	TGCGCCAGCAGTTTCGAAGGGGTAACCCCTTCCTACGAGCAGTACTTC
.	.	TRBV12-3/TRBV12-4	TRBJ1-5	CASTSTGLQPQHF	TGTGCCAGCACTTCGACGGGACTCCAGCCCCAGCATTTT
.	.	TRBV9	TRBJ1-6	CASSVQATAVTPLHF	TGTGCCAGCAGCGTACAGGCCACAGCCGTAACACCCCTCCACTTT
.	.	TRBV9	TRBJ2-1	CASSAEMGEQFF	TGTGCCAGCAGCGCGGAGATGGGTGAGCAGTTCTTC
.	once	TRBV29-1	TRBJ1-1	CSVDSGPTSEAFF	TGCAGCGTTGATTCAGGGCCCACTTCTGAAGCTTTCTTT
TRBD2	few	TRBV28	TRBJ2-1	CASSLYSGVINEQFF	TGTGCCAGCAGTTTATATAGCGGGGTTATAAATGAGCAGTTCTTC
.	.	TRBV19	TRBJ1-5	CASSSPSESNQPQHF	TGTGCCAGTAGTAGCCCAAGCGAGAGCAATCAGCCCCAGCATTTT
.	few	TRBV7-9	TRBJ2-7	CASTLSDTNYEQYF	TGTGCCAGCACCTTATCGGACACCAACTACGAGCAGTACTTC
.	.	TRBV7-9	TRBJ1-4	CASSPGQHWGNEKLFF	TGTGCCAGCAGCCCAGGACAGCACTGGGGGAATGAAAAACTGTTTTTT
.	.	TRBV19	TRBJ1-2	CARKRGLNTRGYGYTF	TGTGCCCGCAAACGGGGACTTAACACACGGGGCTATGGCTACACCTTC
TRBD1	few	TRBV5-4	TRBJ1-6	CASRLGQGDNSPLHF	TGTGCCAGCAGACTTGGACAGGGAGACAATTCACCCCTCCACTTT
.	.	TRBV7-9	TRBJ1-1	CASSPRLAQGTRPEAFF	TGTGCCAGCAGCCCTCGATTGGCACAGGGAACGCGTCCTGAAGCTTTCTTT
.	.	TRBV5-1	TRBJ1-1	CASSLGQQATYTEAFF	TGCGCCAGCAGCTTGGGGCAACAGGCCACTTACACTGAAGCTTTCTTT